The 22 T cell receptor beta chains presented below share a single source sample, sequenced in a study of blood T cells in healthy people across ages. Then a second PCR, running about 6 to 12 cycles, was carried out with a sample-barcoded 5' primer and a J-beta primer mix. TCRdb processed the 5' RACE reads anew with MiXCR; each CDR3 protein has one entry. The sample contains 730,000 or so distinct CDR3 sequences, roughly two fifths of which appear only once. Sequences were obtained from blood. The receptors were gathered from a woman aged 60 to 75 in good health.

The chain couples TRBV29-1 to TRBJ2-1; the D is unclear. The J call may be in error: the DNA end matches TRBJ2-7 better. Germline CDR1 is SQVTM and CDR2 is ANQGSEA. This CDR3 is built from 16 residues. CDR3 in amino acids: CSAVGSAVSSYNEQYF. The CDR3 bases are TGCAGCGCTGTAGGCTCGGCGGTCAGCTCCTACAATGAGCAGTACTTC.

The chain links TRBV7-9 to TRBJ2-1, with 10 bases identical to TRBD2. The CDR3 contains 15 residues. Germline-derived CDR1 and CDR2 are SEHNR and FQNEAQ (reference sequence). With 3 bases clipped from V and 5 bases from J, the junction kept 4 bases outside the gene matches. CDR3 sequence reads: CASSLSSGRDNEQFF. In DNA form, the CDR3 reads TGTGCCAGCAGCTTGTCCAGCGGGAGGGACAATGAGCAGTTCTTC.

This clonotype was seen more than once but under ten times. The V and J genes are TRBV14 and TRBJ2-5, with unresolved D. Deletions cut 4 bases from V and 5 bases from J, with 11 bases between. This CDR3 has 13 residues. Germline CDR1 and CDR2: SGHDN and FVKESK. The CDR3 here is CASSRLQWETQYF. CDR3 DNA sequence: TGTGCCAGCAGCCGATTACAGTGGGAGACCCAGTACTTC.

The chain links TRBV15 to TRBJ2-1; D unresolved. Germline assignment: CDR1 LNHNV and CDR2 YYDKDF (reference sequence). Between the trimmed V and J ends, which lost 0 bases and 10 bases, there was a span of 10 bases. The CDR3 spans 13 residues. CDR3 protein: CATSRDRGSEQFF. The DNA for the CDR3 is TGTGCCACCAGCAGAGATCGAGGAAGCGAGCAGTTCTTC. Full variable domain (remainder filled in from reference TRBV15 and TRBJ2-1): DAMVIQNPRYQVTQFGKPVTLSCSQTLNHNVMYWYQQKSSQAPKLLFHYYDKDFNNEADTPDNFQSRRPNTSFCFLDIRSPGLGDTAMYLCATSRDRGSEQFFGPGTRLTVL.

The chain is built from TRBV10-3 and TRBJ2-5; D assignment may be TRBD1 or TRBD2 (6 bases each). The CDR3 is 14 amino acids. Germline V lookup: CDR1 ENHRY, CDR2 SYGVKD. Deletions cut 3 bases from V and 6 bases from J, with 14 bases between. The CDR3, as DNA: TGTGCCATCAGTGAATCTCGGGGGCCCCAGACCCAGTACTTC. Its translation: CAISESRGPQTQYF.

The chain recombines TRBV21-1 with TRBJ2-5; no DNA check was done on the table's D call, TRBD2. TRBV21-1 has pseudogene status. This CDR3 spans 18 amino acids. The CDR3 reads CASSKVTTRLAGGETQYF. The CDR3 DNA follows: TGTGCCAGCAGCAAAGTCACAACGAGACTAGCGGGAGGAGAGACCCAGTACTTC.

This chain links TRBV14 with TRBJ2-1, with D possibly matching TRBD2 (5 bases). CDR3 size: 14 residues. V gave up 2 bases and J gave up 7 bases, with 12 bases separating them. The V gene's germline CDR1 is SGHDN and CDR2 FVKESK. The CDR3: CASSQWVRGNEQFF. CDR3 DNA: TGTGCCAGCAGCCAATGGGTCCGAGGGAATGAGCAGTTCTTC.

In its sample, this clonotype was seen a few times. The CDR3, as DNA: TGTGCCAGCAGTGAAATGACGGGGAGAGAGACCCAGTACTTC. It codes for CASSEMTGRETQYF. J is TRBJ2-5 and V is TRBV2; D is perhaps TRBD2 (5 bases). The CDR3 is made up of 14 amino acids. The V gene's germline CDR1 is SNHLY and CDR2 FYNNEI. V dropped 2 bases and J dropped 4 bases, with 11 bases sitting between them.

A note on this clonotype: Being one base from a much bigger clone, this may be a read error. The genes are TRBV9 and TRBJ2-1; D not resolved. The germline gives CDR1 SGDLS, CDR2 YYNGEE. The CDR3 length is 12 residues. Trimming cost V 2 bases and J 8 bases, with 8 bases left between them. CDR3 loop: CASSVLDDEQFF. For the CDR3, the DNA is TGTGCCAGCAGCGTCTTGGACGATGAGCAGTTCTTC.

The genes are TRBV20-1 and TRBJ2-5; TRBD2 might be the D (6 bases). Trimming cost V 2 bases and J 5 bases, with 18 bases left between them. This CDR3 region has 15 residues. The germline V gene has CDR1 DFQATT and CDR2 SNEGSKA (reference sequence). CDR3 in DNA: TGCAGTGCTAGATCTCCCCTAGGGGCGGGGGAGACCCAGTACTTC. Residues: CSARSPLGAGETQYF.

The chain has TRBV11-1 and TRBJ2-3; tentative D call: TRBD2 (6 bases). The CDR3 consists of 13 residues. The V and J ends lost 5 bases and 6 bases respectively, with 12 bases between them. In germline, CDR1 is SGHAT, CDR2 FQDESV (reference sequence). The chain's CDR3 is CASSGLLADTQYF. The CDR3 nucleotides are TGTGCCAGCAGCGGCCTGCTAGCGGATACGCAGTATTTT.

This chain connects TRBV6-1 to TRBJ1-5; D not certain. CDR3 length: 15 amino acids. CDR1 and CDR2 (germline): MNHNS, SASEGT. Trimming shortened V by 2 bases and J by 0 bases, and 8 bases separated the two germline ends. DNA for the CDR3: TGTGCCAGCAGTGAACAGGAGAATAGCAATCAGCCCCAGCATTTT. Its protein product is CASSEQENSNQPQHF.

A remark on this clonotype: An end of the junction differs from the germline gene, which may be a read error. The V gene is TRBV3-1, the J gene TRBJ1-2; possible D gene TRBD1, 5 bases. The CDR3 is made up of 16 amino acids. Germline V gives CDR1 LGHDT, CDR2 YNNKEL (reference sequence). This CDR3 is CASSQGGAGSNYGYTF. CDR3 coding DNA: TGTGCCAGCAGTCAAGGCGGGGCGGGGAGTAACTATGGCTACACCTTC.

Turning to this clonotype: A much larger clone differs by one base, so this may be a read error. The chain recombines TRBV7-2 with TRBJ2-7; D is unclear. V shed 4 bases and J shed 8 bases, with 15 bases lying between them. The CDR3 is 13 amino acids. Germline assignment: CDR1 SGHTA and CDR2 FQGNSA. The chain's CDR3 is CASSWKAIYKQYF. CDR3 nucleotides: TGTGCCAGCAGCTGGAAAGCGATTTACAAGCAGTACTTC. Combining the CDR3 with reference TRBV7-2 and TRBJ2-7 gives the whole variable domain GAGVSQSPSNKVTEKGKDVELRCDPISGHTALYWYRQSLGQGLEFLIYFQGNSAPDKSGLPSDRFSAERTGGSVSTLTIQRTQQEDSAVYLCASSWKAIYKQYFGPGTRLTVT.

This clonotype was counted only a few times. The chain has TRBV9 and TRBJ1-6; TRBD1 is a possible D gene (5 bases). The CDR3 spans 14 residues. The V gene's germline CDR1 is SGDLS and CDR2 YYNGEE. Trimming removed 0 bases from V and 10 bases from J, with 11 bases in between. The CDR3 DNA reads as TGTGCCAGCAGCGTAGGCCAGGGCGACTCACCCCTCCACTTT. This translates into CASSVGQGDSPLHF.

The chain recombines TRBV3-1 with TRBJ2-5, with a tentative D call TRBD1 (5 bases). Trimming removed 0 bases at V and 5 bases at J, with 10 bases between. The CDR3 runs to 14 residues. CDR1 is LGHDT, CDR2 YNNKEL, per germline (reference sequence). The CDR3 reads CASSQESAGETQYF. The CDR3 DNA reads TGTGCCAGCAGCCAAGAATCCGCAGGGGAGACCCAGTACTTC.

This clonotype was picked up a small number of times. This chain joins TRBV13 and TRBJ1-6; TRBD1 matches 7 bases. Per the germline V gene, CDR1 is PRHDT and CDR2 is FYEKMQ (reference sequence). The CDR3 runs to 15 residues. The J segment lost 9 bases and the V segment lost 5 bases, leaving 10 bases of the junction unmatched. CDR3 nucleotide sequence: TGTGCCAGCAGCGACAACAGGGGTGTTAGTTCACCCCTCCACTTT. This codes for CASSDNRGVSSPLHF. Combining the CDR3 with reference TRBV13 and TRBJ1-6 gives the whole variable domain AAGVIQSPRHLIKEKRETATLKCYPIPRHDTVYWYQQGPGQDPQFLISFYEKMQSDKGSIPDRFSAQQFSDYHSELNMSSLELGDSALYFCASSDNRGVSSPLHFGNGTRLTVT.

This clonotype occurred many times. The chain carries TRBV20-1 and TRBJ2-3; 7 bases match TRBD2. The CDR3 extends over 16 amino acids. V was pared by 6 bases and J by 6 bases, with 18 bases of the junction left unmatched. Germline assignment: CDR1 DFQATT and CDR2 SNEGSKA (reference sequence). The CDR3 loop reads CSATFSSGLRWDTQYF. The CDR3 DNA is TGCAGTGCCACCTTTTCTAGCGGTCTTCGATGGGATACGCAGTATTTT.

A few counts support this clonotype. J is TRBJ2-7 and V is TRBV4-3, with unresolved D. The CDR3 consists of 14 residues. The germline V gene has CDR1 LGHNA and CDR2 YSLEER. Trimming removed 1 base at V and 6 bases at J, with 13 bases between. In DNA, the CDR3 is TGCGCCAGCAGCCAAGGAGAAGGAGTAGGCGAGCAGTACTTC. This gives the protein CASSQGEGVGEQYF.

The chain uses TRBV20-1 and TRBJ1-1, with D maybe TRBD1 (6 bases). Germline loops: CDR1 DFQATT, CDR2 SNEGSKA (reference sequence). The CDR3 totals 13 residues. V was shortened by 5 bases and J by 2 bases, with 12 bases between the two germline ends. CDR3 nucleotides: TGCAGTGCTGAGGACAGCCCAAACACTGAAGCTTTCTTT. It codes for CSAEDSPNTEAFF.

The V call is TRBV6-4, the J call TRBJ1-2, with 9 bases lining up with TRBD1. CDR1 MRHNA and CDR2 SNTAGT come from the germline V gene. CDR3 length equals 14 residues. With 5 bases clipped from V and 10 bases from J, the junction kept 11 bases outside the gene matches. CDR3: CASSPHSGTGSYTF. The CDR3 DNA reads as TGTGCCAGCAGTCCACACAGCGGGACAGGGTCCTACACCTTC.

This clonotype was counted only a few times. The V call is TRBV3-1, the J call TRBJ2-2; D gene uncertain. The germline CDR1 and CDR2 sequences are LGHDT and YNNKEL (reference sequence). The CDR3 runs to 14 residues. Trimming shortened V by 0 bases and J by 4 bases, and 6 bases separated the two germline ends. CDR3 bases: TGTGCCAGCAGCCAAGAGGGTACCACCGGGGAGCTGTTTTTT. Its translation is CASSQEGTTGELFF.